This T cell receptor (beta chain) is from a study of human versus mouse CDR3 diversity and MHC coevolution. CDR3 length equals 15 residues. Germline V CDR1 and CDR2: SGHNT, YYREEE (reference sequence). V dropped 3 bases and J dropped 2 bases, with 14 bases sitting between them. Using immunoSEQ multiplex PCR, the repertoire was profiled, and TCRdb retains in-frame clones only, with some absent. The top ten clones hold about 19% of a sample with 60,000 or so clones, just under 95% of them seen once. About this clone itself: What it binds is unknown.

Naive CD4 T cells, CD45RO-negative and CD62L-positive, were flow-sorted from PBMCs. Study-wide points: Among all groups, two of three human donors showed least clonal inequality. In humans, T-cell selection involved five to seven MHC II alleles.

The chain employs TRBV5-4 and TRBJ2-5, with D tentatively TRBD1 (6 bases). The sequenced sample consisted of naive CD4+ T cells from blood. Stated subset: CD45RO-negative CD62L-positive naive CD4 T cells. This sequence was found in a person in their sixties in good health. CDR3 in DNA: TGTGCCAGCAGCTCTCAGGACAGAATACAAGAGACCCAGTACTTC. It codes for CASSSQDRIQETQYF.